Each of the 19 T cell receptor beta chains below was sequenced from the same sample in a study of blood T cell repertoires in COVID-19. The assay was immunoSEQ multiplex PCR, and TCRdb's table has in-frame clones only and misses some. The sample shows around 130,000 clones, almost 85% of them seen only once. Sequenced sample: peripheral blood. These receptors came from a man in his 60s with acute or convalescent COVID-19.

The chain links TRBV6-5 to TRBJ1-2; D ambiguous. The CDR3 length is 13 residues. Germline assignment: CDR1 MNHEY and CDR2 SVGAGI. Trimming cost V 3 bases and J 8 bases, with 13 bases left between them. CDR3: CASSYGQLEGYTF. The CDR3 bases are TGTGCCAGCAGTTATGGGCAATTGGAAGGCTACACCTTC.

The V gene is TRBV20-1, the J gene TRBJ1-2; perhaps TRBD1 as D (5 bases). The CDR3 consists of 11 residues. Per germline, CDR1 DFQATT and CDR2 SNEGSKA (reference sequence). V was trimmed by 6 bases and J by 6 bases, leaving 11 bases between them. The CDR3 here is CSAPGRDGYTF. CDR3 nucleotides: TGCAGTGCCCCGGGCAGGGATGGCTACACCTTC.

The chain links TRBV5-1 to TRBJ2-1; 13 bases match TRBD2. V gave up 4 bases and J gave up 9 bases; unmatched junction bases: 13. CDR3 length: 17 residues. The germline CDR1 and CDR2 sequences are SGHRS and YFSETQ. DNA for the CDR3: TGCGCCAGCAGCGGGCCAGGACTAGCGGGAGAAGGCGGTGAGCAGTTCTTC. Its protein product is CASSGPGLAGEGGEQFF.

V gene TRBV5-6 combines with J gene TRBJ1-5; 7 nucleotides line up with TRBD1. The junction had 4 bases not matched to a gene; V was cut back by 4 bases and J by 6 bases. Germline V gene data show CDR1 as SGHDT and CDR2 as YYEEEE. The CDR3 length is 13 residues. CDR3 loop: CASSPRDSQPQHF. CDR3 nucleotides: TGTGCCAGCAGCCCCAGGGACAGTCAGCCCCAGCATTTT.

The chain is built from TRBV25-1 and TRBJ1-1; unclear D gene. Per the germline V gene, CDR1 is MGHDK and CDR2 is SYGVNS. The CDR3 loop spans 13 amino acids. V was clipped by 6 bases and J by 0 bases, with 8 bases between them. CDR3 in amino acids: CASRKLMNTEAFF. CDR3 DNA: TGTGCCAGCAGAAAATTAATGAACACTGAAGCTTTCTTT.

This sequence joins TRBV5-1 and TRBJ1-1; 7 bases are shared with TRBD1. Unmatched junction bases numbered 11, after V lost 2 bases and J lost 1 base. CDR1 SGHRS and CDR2 YFSETQ come from the germline V gene. The CDR3 totals 17 residues. DNA of the CDR3: TGCGCCAGCAGCTTTGACAGGGTCGGCGTTGGGAACACTGAAGCTTTCTTT. Amino acid sequence: CASSFDRVGVGNTEAFF. Full variable domain (outside the CDR3, taken from reference TRBV5-1 and TRBJ1-1): KAGVTQTPRYLIKTRGQQVTLSCSPISGHRSVSWYQQTPGQGLQFLFEYFSETQRNKGNFPGRFSGRQFSNSRSEMNVSTLELGDSALYLCASSFDRVGVGNTEAFFGQGTRLTVV.

This chain links TRBV7-3 with TRBJ2-7; TRBD2 matches 13 bases. V trimming: 0 bases; J trimming: 2 bases; junction bases outside the gene matches: 4. CDR3 length: 17 residues. Germline V gives CDR1 SGHTA, CDR2 FQGTGA. Written as DNA, the CDR3 is TGTGCCAGCAGCTTAACGGGGACTAGCGGGACAACCTACGAGCAGTACTTC. It yields the protein CASSLTGTSGTTYEQYF. Full variable domain (rest looked up from reference TRBV7-3 and TRBJ2-7): GAGVSQTPSNKVTEKGKYVELRCDPISGHTALYWYRQSLGQGPEFLIYFQGTGAADDSGLPNDRFFAVRPEGSVSTLKIQRTERGDSAVYLCASSLTGTSGTTYEQYFGPGTRLTVT.

This rearrangement joins TRBV12-3 or TRBV12-4 to TRBJ1-5; no reliable D call. V was clipped by 5 bases and J by 8 bases, with 10 bases between them. The CDR3 extends over 12 amino acids. The chain's CDR3 is CASSAQVEPQHF. As DNA, the CDR3 is TGTGCCAGCAGTGCTCAGGTTGAGCCCCAGCATTTT.

The chain combines TRBV18 with TRBJ2-1; D perhaps matches TRBD2 (6 bases). The CDR3 contains 14 residues. Trimming cost V 3 bases and J 4 bases, with 10 bases left between them. Germline V gives CDR1 KGHSH, CDR2 LQKENI. The CDR3 bases are TGTGCCAGCTCACCCGGGACTGTGTACAATGAGCAGTTCTTC. Amino acid sequence: CASSPGTVYNEQFF.

The chain recombines TRBV27 with TRBJ2-3; 10 bases fit TRBD2. CDR1 and CDR2 (germline): MNHEY, SMNVEV (reference sequence). V gave up 3 bases and J gave up 4 bases; unmatched junction bases: 1. CDR3 size: 14 residues. Written as DNA, the CDR3 is TGTGCCAGCAGTTTGCTAGCGGGGGCAGATACGCAGTATTTT. Protein sequence: CASSLLAGADTQYF.

This chain uses TRBV14 with TRBJ2-5; a weak D match, TRBD2 (7 bases). The CDR3 contains 15 residues. CDR1 is SGHDN and CDR2 is FVKESK in the germline V gene. Trimming left V 2 bases short and J 4 bases short, with 14 bases between. The CDR3 reads CASSQFQGRGETQYF. CDR3 DNA: TGTGCCAGCAGCCAATTCCAGGGGAGGGGAGAGACCCAGTACTTC.

CDR3 sequence: CASSEQNTGELFF. CDR3 bases: TGCGCCAGCAGCGAACAAAACACCGGGGAGCTGTTTTTT. This chain links TRBV5-1 with TRBJ2-2; D gene uncertain. Germline assignment: CDR1 SGHRS and CDR2 YFSETQ. V lost 4 bases, J lost 2 bases, and 6 bases lay in between. CDR3 length: 13 amino acids.

This sequence joins TRBV14 and TRBJ2-7, with a weak D call TRBD1 (5 bases). With 0 bases removed from V and 3 bases from J, the gap between germline ends came to 9 bases. Germline values: CDR1 SGHDN, CDR2 FVKESK. This CDR3 region has 14 residues. CDR3 sequence (DNA): TGTGCCAGCAGCCAAGACCCTAGGGGCTACGAGCAGTACTTC. Protein product: CASSQDPRGYEQYF.

This clone showed up just a few times. V usage is TRBV19 and J usage is TRBJ2-7; TRBD2 might be the D (5 bases). The CDR3 runs to 11 residues. Germline values: CDR1 LNHDA, CDR2 SQIVND (reference sequence). The ends were cut back, 4 bases at V and 9 bases at J, with 10 bases in the middle. In DNA form, the CDR3 reads TGTGCCAGTAGTACGGACGGAGGGCAGTACTTC. Amino acid sequence: CASSTDGGQYF.

V and J are TRBV19 and TRBJ2-5, with 8 bases lining up with TRBD2. Germline V gives CDR1 LNHDA, CDR2 SQIVND (reference sequence). Germline trimming cut 2 bases from V and 6 bases from J; bases unmatched to any gene: 5. The CDR3 is 14 residues long. As DNA, the CDR3 is TGTGCCAGTAGTATAACCGGGAGGGCCCAGACCCAGTACTTC. This translates into CASSITGRAQTQYF.

The J gene is TRBJ1-2, the V gene TRBV19; 7 bases align to TRBD1. This CDR3 spans 13 amino acids. The germline CDR1 and CDR2 sequences are LNHDA and SQIVND (reference sequence). V shed 6 bases and J 3 bases; nucleotides not matched to a gene: 4. CDR3 in amino acids: CASRGGGDYGYTF. CDR3 sequence (DNA): TGTGCCAGTAGAGGAGGGGGCGACTATGGCTACACCTTC.

V usage is TRBV4-2 and J usage is TRBJ2-7; 7 bases are shared with TRBD2. The length of the CDR3 is 16 residues. Germline values: CDR1 LGHNA, CDR2 YNFKEQ. Losses at the gene ends were 0 bases for V and 2 bases for J; bases not matched to a gene: 7. In nucleotides, the CDR3 is TGTGCCAGCAGCCAAGAGACCGGGACTATTCCCTACGAGCAGTACTTC. This encodes CASSQETGTIPYEQYF.

The gene calls are TRBV28 and TRBJ1-1; 7 bases agree with TRBD1. Germline V gene lookup returns CDR1 MDHEN and CDR2 SYDVKM. This CDR3 contains 14 residues. The trim removed 7 bases at V and 1 base at J, leaving 6 bases unmatched. This CDR3 reads CASKAGGRNTEAFF. CDR3 bases: TGTGCCAGCAAGGCAGGGGGGAGGAACACTGAAGCTTTCTTT.

This clone has just one count. The chain recombines TRBV12-5 with TRBJ2-3, with no clear D. Germline V CDR1 and CDR2: LGHNT, FRNRAP. Between the trimmed V and J ends, which lost 7 bases and 6 bases, there was a span of 8 bases. The CDR3 runs to 11 residues. The CDR3: CASVAPDTQYF. Written as DNA, the CDR3 is TGTGCTAGTGTAGCCCCCGATACGCAGTATTTT.